What follows are 7 T cell receptor beta chains derived from one specimen sequenced in a study of OX40 agonist ivuxolimab in advanced cancers. The library was made by the immunoSEQ multiplex PCR assay. TCRdb stores this immuneACCESS table with in-frame sequences only. Part of the clones is absent; in the studies checked, under half of the shortfall reflects unresolved V genes, and no reason is known for the rest. Within this sample are roughly 50,000 clones, with roughly 88% of them counted one time only. The ten largest account for more than 9.5% of the sample. The input for sequencing was CD4+ or CD8+ T cells sorted from blood, taken in a trial of the OX40 agonist ivuxolimab. These receptors all stem from an adult with an advanced solid tumor such as melanoma, head and neck, liver or kidney cancer.

The V gene is TRBV19, the J gene TRBJ1-2; 7 nucleotides agree with TRBD1. The V and J ends lost 5 bases and 4 bases, in that order; junction bases with no gene match: 4. Germline CDR1 reads LNHDA; CDR2 reads SQIVND (reference sequence). This CDR3 has 13 residues. The DNA for the CDR3 is TGTGCCAGTAGTCCGAGGACAGGCTATGGCTACACCTTC. It translates to CASSPRTGYGYTF. Complete variable domain (other parts from reference TRBV19 and TRBJ1-2): DGGITQSPKYLFRKEGQNVTLSCEQNLNHDAMYWYRQDPGQGLRLIYYSQIVNDFQKGDIAEGYSVSREKKESFPLTVTSAQKNPTAFYLCASSPRTGYGYTFGSGTRLTVV.

This clone has just a few counts. The CDR3 DNA follows: TGTGCCAGCAGCCAACGAGAGGTAGGAGAGACCCAGTACTTC. Its translation: CASSQREVGETQYF. The chain couples TRBV11-2 to TRBJ2-5; D gene ambiguous. The CDR3 covers 14 residues. V shed 5 bases and J shed 4 bases, with 14 bases lying between them. Germline CDR1 SGHAT, CDR2 FQNNGV. Drawing the rest from reference TRBV11-2 and TRBJ2-5, the complete variable domain is EAGVAQSPRYKIIEKRQSVAFWCNPISGHATLYWYQQILGQGPKLLIQFQNNGVVDDSQLPKDRFSAERLKGVDSTLKIQPAKLEDSAVYLCASSQREVGETQYFGPGTRLLVL.

The V gene is TRBV9, the J gene TRBJ2-3; a possible D gene is TRBD2 (6 bases). The V gene's germline CDR1 is SGDLS and CDR2 YYNGEE. V dropped 0 bases and J dropped 0 bases, with 11 bases sitting between them. The CDR3 totals 16 residues. This chain's CDR3 is CASSVEVAASTDTQYF. The CDR3 nucleotides are TGTGCCAGCAGCGTAGAGGTAGCGGCGAGCACAGATACGCAGTATTTT.

J is TRBJ1-4 and V is TRBV5-8; tentatively, D is TRBD1 (6 bases). The germline V gene encodes CDR1 SGHTS and CDR2 YDEGEE. The V end lost 0 bases, the J end lost 12 bases, and 18 bases lay between the germline ends. The CDR3 has 15 amino acids. The CDR3 reads CASSLGITGRMELFF. The CDR3 bases are TGTGCCAGCAGCTTGGGGATAACAGGGAGAATGGAACTGTTTTTT.

As regards this clone: Other DNA sequences within the sample encode an identical CDR3. This chain links TRBV27 with TRBJ2-5; D may be TRBD2 (5 bases). Trimming left V 8 bases short and J 4 bases short, with 17 bases between. There are 14 residues in the CDR3. In germline, CDR1 is MNHEY, CDR2 SMNVEV (reference sequence). CDR3 DNA sequence: TGTGCCAGCGGGCCAGGAGGTCGAGGAGAGACCCAGTACTTC. Its translation is CASGPGGRGETQYF.

The chain employs TRBV19 and TRBJ1-4; D unclear. The CDR3 is made up of 15 amino acids. Trimming removed 1 base from V and 7 bases from J, with 13 bases in between. Germline CDR1 LNHDA, CDR2 SQIVND (reference sequence). Here the CDR3 reads CASSIAGNRGEKLFF. The CDR3 nucleotides read TGTGCCAGTAGTATAGCCGGCAACCGAGGTGAAAAACTGTTTTTT.

CDR3 in DNA: TGTGCCAGCACCCCTTACCGTGCGGAGACCCAGTACTTC. This translates into CASTPYRAETQYF. V gene TRBV28 combines with J gene TRBJ2-5; D not resolved. Trimming shortened V by 7 bases and J by 5 bases, and 14 bases separated the two germline ends. Germline CDR1 and CDR2: MDHEN and SYDVKM. The CDR3 totals 13 residues.